The source of this TCR beta chain is a study of cytomegalovirus exposure and HLA in healthy donors. About the research overall: Inside one of the first data releases sat about 91 million unique TCRs taken from HLA-typed donors.

Study findings and constraints: The study designated 164 TCR beta chains cytomegalovirus-associated.

In the case of this clone: Its specificity is not known.

Per the germline V gene, CDR1 is SGHKS and CDR2 is YYEKEE (reference sequence). The CDR3 is made up of 14 amino acids. Between the trimmed V and J ends, which lost 0 bases and 3 bases, there was a span of 9 bases. Primers: 60 Vbeta forward and 13 Jbeta reverse. TCRdb's table, derived via immunoSEQ multiplex PCR, lists solely in-frame clones and lacks some. The sample carries 150,000 to 200,000 clones, over 75% recorded once. This chain joins TRBV5-5 and TRBJ1-1; D is ambiguous. This clonotype originated in a man aged 18 to 30 in good health and CMV-seropositive. The sample consisted of PBMCs. The CDR3 bases are TGTGCCAGCAGCTTGGCCTATTTGGACACTGAAGCTTTCTTT. It codes for CASSLAYLDTEAFF.